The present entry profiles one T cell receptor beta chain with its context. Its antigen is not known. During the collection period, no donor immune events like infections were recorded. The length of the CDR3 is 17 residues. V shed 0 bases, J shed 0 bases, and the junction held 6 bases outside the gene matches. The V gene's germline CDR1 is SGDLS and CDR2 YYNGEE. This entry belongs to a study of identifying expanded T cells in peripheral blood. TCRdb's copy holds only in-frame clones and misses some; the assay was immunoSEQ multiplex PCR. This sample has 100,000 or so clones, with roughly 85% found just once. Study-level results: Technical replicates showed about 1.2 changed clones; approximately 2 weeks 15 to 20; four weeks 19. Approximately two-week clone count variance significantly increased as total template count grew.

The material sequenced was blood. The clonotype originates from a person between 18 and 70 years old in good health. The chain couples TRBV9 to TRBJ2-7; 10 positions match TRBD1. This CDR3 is CASSVDKDRGTSYEQYF. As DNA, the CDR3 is TGTGCCAGCAGCGTAGATAAGGACAGGGGGACCTCCTACGAGCAGTACTTC.